A selection of T cell receptor beta chains follows, all from one sample in a study of beta chain features in type 1 diabetes. TCRdb's copy holds only in-frame clones and misses some; the assay was immunoSEQ multiplex PCR. The profile shows around 300,000 clones, about 15% of them singletons. The sequencing input was naive CD4+ T cells from blood. The receptor set was obtained from a man between 18 and 29 years old with type 1 diabetes. Each CDR3 is given with its conserved first and last residue. The D gene is left open where the match is weak. Not every row has a clone size; where given, it reads once, few, many or a size class.

V,size,D,J,DNA,CDR3
TRBV5-6,few,TRBD1,TRBJ1-2,TGTGCCAGCAGCAGGGACAGGGATGGCTACACCTTC,CASSRDRDGYTF
TRBV6-6,-,-,TRBJ1-5,TGTGCCAGCAGAGTCCCCGGGGGTGTCTATCAGCCCCAGCATTTT,CASRVPGGVYQPQHF
TRBV6-5,-,TRBD2,TRBJ2-7,TGTGCCAGCAGCCGTACTAGCGGGACTACCCAGCAGTACTTC,CASSRTSGTTQQYF
TRBV7-2,few,-,TRBJ2-7,TGTGCCAGCACCCCACAACCCCTAGGATCGGTGCACGAGCAGTACTTC,CASTPQPLGSVHEQYF
TRBV30,few,-,TRBJ2-5,TGTGCCTGGAGTGTTACTAGCGAGACCCAGTACTTC,CAWSVTSETQYF
TRBV5-1,few,-,TRBJ2-1,TGCGCCAGCAGCTTGGAATCATACAATGAGCAGTTCTTC,CASSLESYNEQFF
TRBV19,few,TRBD1,TRBJ2-1,TGTGCCAGTAGTCTCGGGACAGGGGACGAGCAGTTCTTC,CASSLGTGDEQFF
TRBV11-2,few,-,TRBJ2-5,TGTGCCAGCAGCTCCTGGGGGCAGGGGAGGGGAGAGACCCAGTACTTC,CASSSWGQGRGETQYF
TRBV5-1,-,TRBD2,TRBJ2-1,TGCGCCAGCAGCTCGGGACTAGCCTACAATGAGCAGTTCTTC,CASSSGLAYNEQFF
TRBV28,-,-,TRBJ1-3,TGTGCCAGCAGTTTCGCAGGGGCTGGAAACACCATATATTTT,CASSFAGAGNTIYF
TRBV7-9,few,TRBD1,TRBJ2-7,TGTGCCAGCAGCGTTCTCCGGGACAGCTACGAGCAGTACTTC,CASSVLRDSYEQYF
TRBV28,-,-,TRBJ2-5,TGTGCCAGCAGTATGCAGGGTCTACAAGAGACCCAGTACTTC,CASSMQGLQETQYF
TRBV7-9,few,-,TRBJ2-7,TGTGCCAGCAGCTTATTACAGGGAAGCTCCTACGAGCAGTACTTC,CASSLLQGSSYEQYF
TRBV18,few,-,TRBJ1-1,TGTGCCAGCTCATGGGAAGGGAGAAGCACTGAAGCTTTCTTT,CASSWEGRSTEAFF
TRBV29-1,-,-,TRBJ2-7,TGCAGCGTCGGATCGGAGTACGAGCAGTACTTC,CSVGSEYEQYF
TRBV25-1,-,TRBD1,TRBJ2-1,TGTGCCAGCAGTGTGTTACAGGGGGCACCCTACAATGAGCAGTTCTTC,CASSVLQGAPYNEQFF
TRBV13,-,-,TRBJ1-2,TGTGCCAGCAGCTCCCGATACCGGGACTTCCTTAGGCTTGGCTACACCTTC,CASSSRYRDFLRLGYTF
TRBV28,few,TRBD1,TRBJ2-2,TGTGCCAGCAGTTTCCCCCCGGGACAGGGGTTAACCGGGGAGCTGTTTTTT,CASSFPPGQGLTGELFF
TRBV5-4,few,TRBD1,TRBJ2-7,TGTGCCAGCAGCGGCAAGACAGGGACCCCCTACGAGCAGTACTTC,CASSGKTGTPYEQYF
TRBV28,few,TRBD2,TRBJ2-2,TGTGCCAGCAGTTTAGGGGGGGCGAACACCGGGGAGCTGTTTTTT,CASSLGGANTGELFF
TRBV25-1,-,TRBD2,TRBJ2-3,TGTGCCAGCAGTAAAGGGACTAGCCGCGCAGATACGCAGTATTTT,CASSKGTSRADTQYF
TRBV5-1,-,-,TRBJ1-3,TGCGCCAGCAGCAGCCTCTCTGGAAACACCATATATTTT,CASSSLSGNTIYF
TRBV15,-,-,TRBJ2-1,TGTGCCACCAGCAGAGGACGGGAGCCCTACAATGAGCAGTTCTTC,CATSRGREPYNEQFF
TRBV18,few,TRBD1,TRBJ2-7,TGTGCCAGCTCACCAGGACAGGGTGAGGCCTACGAGCAGTACTTC,CASSPGQGEAYEQYF
TRBV18,few,-,TRBJ1-5,TGTGCCAGCTCACCAGGCAGGGATCAGCCCCAGCATTTT,CASSPGRDQPQHF
TRBV18,-,-,TRBJ1-5,TGTGCCAGCTCACCGGTAGGACACTTCAATCAGCCCCAGCATTTT,CASSPVGHFNQPQHF
TRBV25-1,-,-,TRBJ1-4,TGTGCCAGCAGTGCGAACATCAGGGAAAAACTGTTTTTT,CASSANIREKLFF
TRBV5-4,-,TRBD1,TRBJ2-7,TGTGCCAGCAGCCTAACCGGGACAGGGGTTCAGGAGCAGTACTTC,CASSLTGTGVQEQYF
TRBV7-8,-,TRBD1,TRBJ2-5,TGTGCCAGCAGCTTATCGAGGGACAGGGAGAATGGAGAGACCCAGTACTTC,CASSLSRDRENGETQYF
TRBV4-1,-,-,TRBJ2-7,TGCGCCAGCAGCCAAGCTGGGGACTCGGTTGATCGGGAGCAGTACTTC,CASSQAGDSVDREQYF
TRBV7-9,few,-,TRBJ2-5,TGTGCCAGCAGCTTGTTGGGGCGCCAGGGGCGGCAAGAGACCCAGTACTTC,CASSLLGRQGRQETQYF
TRBV9,few,-,TRBJ1-1,TGTGCCAGCAGACGTGGAGAAATGAACACTGAAGCTTTCTTT,CASRRGEMNTEAFF
TRBV29-1,few,-,TRBJ2-7,TGCAGCCCCGACTCCACAGGGACCTACGAGCAGTACTTC,CSPDSTGTYEQYF
TRBV27,few,TRBD1,TRBJ2-7,TGTGCCAGCAGAGGGACAGGGTCCTACGAGCAGTACTTC,CASRGTGSYEQYF
TRBV2,few,-,TRBJ2-2,TGTGCCAGCAGTGAATCCGGTTCTGACACCGGGGAGCTGTTTTTT,CASSESGSDTGELFF